One and the same sample provided the 10 T cell receptor beta chains below, sequenced in a study of blood T cells in healthy people across ages. Next came a second PCR, run for about 6 to 11 cycles, which used a sample-barcoded 5' primer along with a J-beta primer mix. TCRdb re-called the 5' RACE reads through MiXCR, storing one row per CDR3 protein. The table shows approximately 1.5 million distinct CDR3 sequences, with about 35% occurring only once. Sequenced input: blood. All receptors come from a young woman in good health.

In its sample, this clonotype was seen a few times. The chain is built from TRBV20-1 and TRBJ2-1, with TRBD2 matching 10 bases. This CDR3 region has 19 residues. With V trimmed by 1 base and J by 0 bases, 12 bases remained unmatched. The V gene's germline CDR1 is DFQATT and CDR2 SNEGSKA (reference sequence). The CDR3 loop is CSARANSGGSLASYNEQFF. The CDR3 coding sequence is TGCAGTGCTAGAGCGAATAGCGGGGGGTCATTAGCCTCCTACAATGAGCAGTTCTTC.

CDR3 protein: CASSHLLTSGSYEQYF. CDR3 in DNA: TGTGCCAGCAGCCATTTATTAACTAGCGGGAGCTACGAGCAGTACTTC. The V gene is TRBV3-1, the J gene TRBJ2-7, with 11 positions matching TRBD2. There are 16 residues in the CDR3. Germline lookup yields CDR1 LGHDT and CDR2 YNNKEL (reference sequence). The V gene end was trimmed by 3 bases and the J gene end by 3 bases; junction bases not matched to a gene: 7.

The V and J genes are TRBV15 and TRBJ1-2; TRBD1 is a possible D gene (5 bases). Germline CDR1 reads LNHNV; CDR2 reads YYDKDF (reference sequence). The V and J ends lost 0 bases and 5 bases respectively, with 10 bases between them. This CDR3 has 14 amino acids. CDR3 protein: CATSRDGAGYGYTF. The CDR3, as DNA: TGTGCCACCAGCAGAGATGGGGCCGGATATGGCTACACCTTC.

The rearrangement links TRBV20-1 to TRBJ2-3; no reliable D call. Trimming took off 3 bases at V and 1 base at J, with 11 bases between the two ends. CDR1 and CDR2 (germline): DFQATT, SNEGSKA (reference sequence). CDR3 length equals 14 residues. CDR3 protein: CSASSWDRTDTQYF. The CDR3 DNA sequence: TGCAGTGCTAGTTCGTGGGATCGCACAGATACGCAGTATTTT.

This clonotype has a handful of counts. This chain links TRBV20-1 with TRBJ1-4; TRBD1 matches 7 bases. This CDR3 region has 13 residues. Per germline, CDR1 DFQATT and CDR2 SNEGSKA (reference sequence). The V and J ends lost 6 bases and 6 bases, in that order; junction bases with no gene match: 7. Here the CDR3 DNA reads TGCAGTGCCAGCCGGGACAGTTATGAAAAACTGTTTTTT. The encoded protein is CSASRDSYEKLFF.

In its sample, this clonotype was seen a few times. V is TRBV20-1 and J is TRBJ2-5, with TRBD2 as a possible D gene (6 bases). The ends were cut back, 0 bases at V and 3 bases at J, with 26 bases in the middle. CDR1 and CDR2 from the germline V gene are DFQATT and SNEGSKA (reference sequence). The CDR3 runs 19 residues. CDR3 region: CSARDLYLSVGLLKETQYF. The CDR3 DNA is TGCAGTGCTAGAGATCTCTACTTGTCCGTGGGACTCCTGAAAGAGACCCAGTACTTC.

This clonotype was found many times. The V gene is TRBV2, the J gene TRBJ2-5; no reliable D call. V gave up 5 bases and J gave up 4 bases, with 2 bases separating them. This CDR3 has 10 residues. CDR1 SNHLY and CDR2 FYNNEI come from the germline V gene. In DNA form, the CDR3 reads TGTGCCAGCAGTACAGAGACCCAGTACTTC. It encodes CASSTETQYF.

This chain connects TRBV29-1 to TRBJ2-1; 13 positions agree with TRBD2. The CDR3 has 16 residues. Per germline, CDR1 SQVTM and CDR2 ANQGSEA. The CDR3: CNAQGLAGSSYNEQFF. For the CDR3, the DNA is TGCAACGCCCAGGGACTAGCGGGGAGCTCCTACAATGAGCAGTTCTTC.

The rearrangement links TRBV20-1 to TRBJ2-7, with 7 bases that match TRBD1. Germline trimming cut 5 bases from V and 2 bases from J; bases unmatched to any gene: 6. The germline V gene has CDR1 DFQATT and CDR2 SNEGSKA (reference sequence). The CDR3 covers 13 residues. CDR3 sequence reads: CSAGDSHPYEQYF. The CDR3 DNA is TGCAGTGCTGGGGACAGCCATCCCTACGAGCAGTACTTC.

The rearrangement links TRBV7-9 to TRBJ2-4; D possibly corresponds to TRBD2 (5 bases). CDR1 is SEHNR, CDR2 FQNEAQ, per germline (reference sequence). The CDR3 totals 16 residues. V lost 4 bases and J 3 bases, leaving 16 bases between the germline ends. CDR3 DNA sequence: TGTGCCAGCAGCTGGATGGGCGCGGGCGACAAAAACATTCAGTACTTC. This codes for CASSWMGAGDKNIQYF.